These T cell receptor beta chains were read from a single sample in a study of monozygotic twins with inflammatory bowel disease. Reanalyzing the 5' RACE reads, TCRdb keeps one entry per CDR3 protein, without DNA. The listing contains fewer than 550,000 distinct CDR3 sequences. The sample taken for sequencing was blood. The receptor source for this set is a human donor with ulcerative colitis or Crohn's disease, or a healthy co-twin of an affected twin (not recorded which). Each CDR3 is given with its conserved first and last residue. Clone sizes are given selectively: once, few, many, or a class where the clone is expanded.

TRBJ1-2	medium-sized	TRBV20-1	CSAGVTYGYTF
TRBJ2-2	-	TRBV18	CASSPSHRNTGELFF
TRBJ2-2	-	TRBV6-4	CASSQSGVGLAGDTGELFF
TRBJ1-1	-	TRBV20-1	CSATQREWTEAFF
TRBJ2-1	-	TRBV5-1	CASSFHPTGFLNNEQFF
TRBJ2-1	-	TRBV28	CASGRSGRHNEQFF
TRBJ2-7	-	TRBV24-1	CATSDSGPSGDEQYF
TRBJ2-3	-	TRBV5-6	CASSWGLADTDTQYF
TRBJ2-7	-	TRBV4-3	CASSQDSSGDYEQYF
TRBJ1-1	-	TRBV30	CAWTLRGNTEAFF
TRBJ1-2	-	TRBV3-1	CASSQTSTSYGYTF
TRBJ2-1	-	TRBV6-1	CASRPTGLAYNEQFF
TRBJ1-4	-	TRBV29-1	CSGLLATNEKLFF
TRBJ2-7	-	TRBV12-3/TRBV12-4	CASGPGRLYEQYF
TRBJ1-3	-	TRBV5-1	CASSLSTSGNTIYF
TRBJ2-7	-	TRBV28	CASTQRGVDEQYF
TRBJ2-3	-	TRBV20-1	CRAPGGETDTQYF